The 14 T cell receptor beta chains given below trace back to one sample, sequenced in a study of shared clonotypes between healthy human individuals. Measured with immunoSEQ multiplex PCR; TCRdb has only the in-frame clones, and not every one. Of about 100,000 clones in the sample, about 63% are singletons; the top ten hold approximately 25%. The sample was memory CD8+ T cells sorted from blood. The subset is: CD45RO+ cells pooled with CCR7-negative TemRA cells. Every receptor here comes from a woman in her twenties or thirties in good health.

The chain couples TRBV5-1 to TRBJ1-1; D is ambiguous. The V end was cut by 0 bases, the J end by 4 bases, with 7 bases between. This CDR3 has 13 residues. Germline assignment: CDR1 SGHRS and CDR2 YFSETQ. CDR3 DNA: TGCGCCAGCAGCTTGGTGGCAGCCACTGAAGCTTTCTTT. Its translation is CASSLVAATEAFF.

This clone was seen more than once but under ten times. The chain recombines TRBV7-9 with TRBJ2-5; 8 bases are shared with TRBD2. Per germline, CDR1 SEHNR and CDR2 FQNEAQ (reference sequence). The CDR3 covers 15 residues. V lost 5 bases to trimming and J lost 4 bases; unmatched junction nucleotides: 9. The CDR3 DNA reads TGTGCCAGCAGCAAAGGAGGCGGGGGGCTAGAGACCCAGTACTTC. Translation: CASSKGGGGLETQYF.

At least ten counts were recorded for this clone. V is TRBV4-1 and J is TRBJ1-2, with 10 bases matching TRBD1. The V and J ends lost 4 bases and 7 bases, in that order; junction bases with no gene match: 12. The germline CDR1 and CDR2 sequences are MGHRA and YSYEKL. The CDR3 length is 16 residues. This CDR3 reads CASSPGSGQGSFGYTF. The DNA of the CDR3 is TGCGCCAGCAGCCCCGGATCGGGACAGGGGTCGTTTGGCTACACCTTC.

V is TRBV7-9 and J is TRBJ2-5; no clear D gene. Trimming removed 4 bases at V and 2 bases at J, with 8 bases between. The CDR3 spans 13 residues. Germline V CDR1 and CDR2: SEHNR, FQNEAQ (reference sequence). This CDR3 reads CASSYDGQETQYF. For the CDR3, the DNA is TGTGCCAGCAGCTATGACGGACAAGAGACCCAGTACTTC.

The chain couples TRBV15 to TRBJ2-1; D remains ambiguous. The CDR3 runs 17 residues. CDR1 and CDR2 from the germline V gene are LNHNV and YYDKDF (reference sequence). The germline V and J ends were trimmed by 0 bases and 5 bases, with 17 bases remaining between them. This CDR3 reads CATSRDSWARVNNEQFF. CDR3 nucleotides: TGTGCCACCAGCAGAGATTCGTGGGCGAGAGTCAACAATGAGCAGTTCTTC.

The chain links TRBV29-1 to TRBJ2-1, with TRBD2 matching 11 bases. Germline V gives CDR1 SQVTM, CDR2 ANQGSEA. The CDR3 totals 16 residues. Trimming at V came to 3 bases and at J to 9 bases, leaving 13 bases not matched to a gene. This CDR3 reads CSVEGLLAGEWAEQFF. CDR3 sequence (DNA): TGCAGCGTTGAGGGTTTACTAGCGGGAGAGTGGGCTGAGCAGTTCTTC.

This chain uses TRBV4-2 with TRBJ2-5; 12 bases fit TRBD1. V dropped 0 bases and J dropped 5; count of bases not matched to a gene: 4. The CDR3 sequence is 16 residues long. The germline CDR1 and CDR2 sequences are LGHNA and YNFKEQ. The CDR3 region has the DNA TGTGCCAGCAGCCAAGAAGGGACAGGGGGCGCGGAGACCCAGTACTTC. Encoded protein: CASSQEGTGGAETQYF.

The CDR3 spells CASSSTGGGYEQYF. DNA for the CDR3: TGTGCCAGCAGCTCTACAGGGGGCGGGTACGAGCAGTACTTC. The J gene is TRBJ2-7, the V gene TRBV11-2; the match to TRBD1 covers 9 bases. Trimming cost V 4 bases and J 4 bases; bases outside gene matches: 5. The V gene's germline CDR1 is SGHAT and CDR2 FQNNGV. The CDR3 has 14 amino acids.

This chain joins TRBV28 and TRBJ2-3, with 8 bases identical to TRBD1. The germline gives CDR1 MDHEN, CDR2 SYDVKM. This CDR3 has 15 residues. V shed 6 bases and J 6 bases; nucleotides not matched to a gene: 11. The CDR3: CASRPLTGAEDTQYF. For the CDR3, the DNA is TGTGCCAGCAGACCCCTGACAGGGGCGGAGGATACGCAGTATTTT.

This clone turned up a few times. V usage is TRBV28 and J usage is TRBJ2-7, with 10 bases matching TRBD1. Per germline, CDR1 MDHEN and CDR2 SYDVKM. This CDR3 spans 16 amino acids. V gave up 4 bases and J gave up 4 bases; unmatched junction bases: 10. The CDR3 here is CASSSVGDRGRYEQYF. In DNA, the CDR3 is TGTGCCAGCAGTTCGGTTGGGGACAGGGGAAGGTACGAGCAGTACTTC.

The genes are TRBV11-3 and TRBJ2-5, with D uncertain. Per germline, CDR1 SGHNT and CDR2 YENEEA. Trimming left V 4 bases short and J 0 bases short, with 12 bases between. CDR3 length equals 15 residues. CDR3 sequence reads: CASSYSLEDQETQYF. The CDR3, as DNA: TGTGCCAGCAGCTACAGCTTAGAAGACCAAGAGACCCAGTACTTC.

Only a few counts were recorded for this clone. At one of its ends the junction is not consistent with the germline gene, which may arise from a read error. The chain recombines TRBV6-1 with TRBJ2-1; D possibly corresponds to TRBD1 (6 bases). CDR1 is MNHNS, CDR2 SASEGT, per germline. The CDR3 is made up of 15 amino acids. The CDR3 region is CASREDPGAYNEQFF. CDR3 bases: TGTGCCAGCAGAGAAGACCCAGGGGCCTACAATGAGCAGTTCTTC.

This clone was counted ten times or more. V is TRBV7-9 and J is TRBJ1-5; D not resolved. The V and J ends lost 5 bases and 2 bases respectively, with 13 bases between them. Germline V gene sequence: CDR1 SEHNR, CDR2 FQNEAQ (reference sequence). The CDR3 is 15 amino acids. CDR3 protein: CASSPSDPGNQPQHF. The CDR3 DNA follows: TGTGCCAGCAGCCCAAGTGACCCGGGCAATCAGCCCCAGCATTTT.

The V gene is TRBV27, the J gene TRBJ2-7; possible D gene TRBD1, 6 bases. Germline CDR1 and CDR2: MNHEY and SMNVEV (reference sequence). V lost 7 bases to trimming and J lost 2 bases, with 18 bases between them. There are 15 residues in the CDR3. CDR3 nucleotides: TGTGCCAGCAATACAGGGCTAACACCGACCTACGAGCAGTACTTC. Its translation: CASNTGLTPTYEQYF.